These T cell receptor beta chains were read from a single sample in a study of cytomegalovirus exposure and HLA in healthy donors. This table comes from immunoSEQ multiplex PCR, and its TCRdb copy is limited to in-frame clones, with some not included. This sample has about 120,000 clones; approximately 79% occur once, and the top ten carry more than 3%. Sequencing was done on a sample of PBMCs. These receptors were taken from a man aged 25-45 years in good health and CMV-seronegative. Both conserved end residues are part of each CDR3. D genes are given only for firm matches. Clone sizes are given selectively: once, few, many, or a class where the clone is expanded.

CDR3 DNA,CDR3 protein,V gene,D gene,clone size,J gene
TGTGCCAGCAAGGGCAGGGAACATGAGCAGTTCTTC,CASKGREHEQFF,TRBV7-9,-,-,TRBJ2-1
TGTGCCAGCAACCCCGCCCGGGGCTATGGCTACACCTTC,CASNPARGYGYTF,TRBV6-6,-,-,TRBJ1-2
TGTGCCAGCAGTTCGACAGGGGGTGCCTACGAGCAGTACTTC,CASSSTGGAYEQYF,TRBV27,TRBD1,-,TRBJ2-7
TGCGCCAGCAGCTCCGGGGATAACTATGGCTACACCTTC,CASSSGDNYGYTF,TRBV10-1,-,-,TRBJ1-2
TGCGCCAGCAGCTTGGAGGGACTGATAAATTCACCCCTCCACTTT,CASSLEGLINSPLHF,TRBV5-1,-,-,TRBJ1-6
TGTGCCAGCAGCCCTTCCACTAAAGGGGCAGATACGCAGTATTTT,CASSPSTKGADTQYF,TRBV9,-,-,TRBJ2-3
TGTGCCAGCAGCTTAGGGGGAGTTGCCTATGGCTACACCTTC,CASSLGGVAYGYTF,TRBV7-9,-,-,TRBJ1-2
TGTGCCAGCAGTTATAGGGAGAAGCCCTCCTTC,CASSYREKPSF,TRBV6-6,-,few,TRBJ2-7
TGCGCCAGCAGCCGACAGGGACAGATGGAGAACACTGAAGCTTTCTTT,CASSRQGQMENTEAFF,TRBV5-1,TRBD1,-,TRBJ1-1
TGTGCCAGCAGTGAAGGTAATAGCGGGGGGTACGAGCAGTACTTC,CASSEGNSGGYEQYF,TRBV6-1,TRBD2,once,TRBJ2-7
TGCGCCAGCAGCCAAGATCTTGGGACAGGGAGCAATGAGCAGTTCTTC,CASSQDLGTGSNEQFF,TRBV4-3,TRBD1,-,TRBJ2-1
TGTTCCAGCAGCTTATGGAACGGACAGACTAGCAATCAGCCCCAGCATTTT,CSSSLWNGQTSNQPQHF,TRBV7-9,-,-,TRBJ1-5
TGCGCCAGCAGCGAAGACAGGGGGCCCAAAAACATTCAGTACTTC,CASSEDRGPKNIQYF,TRBV5-1,TRBD1,-,TRBJ2-4
TGTGCCAGCAGCTTGTCAGGATCAGGAAACACCATATATTTT,CASSLSGSGNTIYF,TRBV5-4,-,-,TRBJ1-3
TGTGCCTGGACTAAAGACAGGGCTGCGCAGTATTTT,CAWTKDRAAQYF,TRBV30,TRBD1,-,TRBJ2-3
TGTGCCAGCAGTAGACTAGCGGGGGGCAAGGAGACCCAGTACTTC,CASSRLAGGKETQYF,TRBV27,TRBD2,-,TRBJ2-5
TGTGCCAGCAGCTTAGAGGCTAGCGGTTCAGATACGCAGTATTTT,CASSLEASGSDTQYF,TRBV7-2,TRBD2,-,TRBJ2-3
TGTGCCAGCAGTGAATATTCCTACGAGCAGTACTTC,CASSEYSYEQYF,TRBV2,-,-,TRBJ2-7
TGCAGCGTTGAAGAAGGCAGGGGCTACGAGCAGTACTTC,CSVEEGRGYEQYF,TRBV29-1,-,-,TRBJ2-7
TGTGCCAGTAGTATGATCAGGTCGAACACTGAAGCTTTCTTT,CASSMIRSNTEAFF,TRBV19,-,-,TRBJ1-1
TGTGCCAGCAGCGTAGGACCCTCGGGCTTCCCGGGGAGCGGCTACACCTTC,CASSVGPSGFPGSGYTF,TRBV9,-,-,TRBJ1-2
TGTGCCAGCAGCCCCCTGGGGGGGGAGTTCTCCTACGAGCAGTACTTC,CASSPLGGEFSYEQYF,TRBV5-6,TRBD2,-,TRBJ2-7
TGTGCCAGCAGCTTTTACAGGGGCTCCTACAATGAGCAGTTCTTC,CASSFYRGSYNEQFF,TRBV7-2,TRBD1,-,TRBJ2-1
TGTGCCAGTAGTATAATCCCGGGATCCTACGAGCAGTACTTC,CASSIIPGSYEQYF,TRBV19,-,-,TRBJ2-7
TGTGCCAGCAGCTGGGGGGGTAGCGGGGGTGCAGATACGCAGTATTTT,CASSWGGSGGADTQYF,TRBV5-4,TRBD2,-,TRBJ2-3
TGTGCCAGAAGCTTGGGTTTGTACTTCATGAACACTGAAGCTTTCTTT,CARSLGLYFMNTEAFF,TRBV5-3,-,-,TRBJ1-1
TGTGCCAGCAGCGTCCGGGGCTCCTACGAGCAGTACTTC,CASSVRGSYEQYF,TRBV9,-,-,TRBJ2-7
TGTGCCATCAAGGGGGGGGCGAGGGGCTACACCTTC,CAIKGGARGYTF,TRBV7-8,-,-,TRBJ1-2
TGTGCCAGCTCAGGGACTAGCGGGGAGACCCAGTACTTC,CASSGTSGETQYF,TRBV5-4,TRBD2,-,TRBJ2-5
TGTGCCAGCAGTTCAACAGGGGGCTGGGAGACCCAGTACTTC,CASSSTGGWETQYF,TRBV27,TRBD1,-,TRBJ2-5
TGCGCCAGCAGCCAACGATGGGACAGCTTCTATGGCTACACCTTC,CASSQRWDSFYGYTF,TRBV4-1,TRBD1,-,TRBJ1-2
TGTGCCATCAGTACCGGGGGTAACACTGAAGCTTTCTTT,CAISTGGNTEAFF,TRBV10-3,-,-,TRBJ1-1
TGTGCCAGCAGCTTACGTATCGGGCGACTAACCTACGAGCAGTACTTC,CASSLRIGRLTYEQYF,TRBV7-8,-,-,TRBJ2-7
TGTGCCAGTACCCCCCGACAGGGGACCTACGAGCAGTACTTC,CASTPRQGTYEQYF,TRBV7-6,TRBD1,once,TRBJ2-7
TGTGCCAGCAGTCCCCTGGATGACATGTTTCGGTTTCGGTACGAGCAGTACTTC,CASSPLDDMFRFRYEQYF,TRBV28,-,-,TRBJ2-7
TGTGCCAGCGGGAGGGGTGATATATACGAGCAGTACTTC,CASGRGDIYEQYF,TRBV6-5,TRBD2,-,TRBJ2-7
TGTGCCAGCAGCTTAACCCCCCAGGGGCACCTGTTCTTC,CASSLTPQGHLFF,TRBV7-3,-,-,TRBJ2-1
TGTGCCAGCAGTTGGGACTATACGCAGTATTTT,CASSWDYTQYF,TRBV28,-,-,TRBJ2-3
TGTGCCAGCAGTTTATTGGAGGGTGCCTACGAGCAGTACTTC,CASSLLEGAYEQYF,TRBV28,-,-,TRBJ2-7
TGTGCCAGTAGTACGGACAGGGGTATCTACGAGCAGTACTTC,CASSTDRGIYEQYF,TRBV19,TRBD1,-,TRBJ2-7
TGTGCCTGGAGTCCCCAAGGGGGCTTAGGCTACGAGCAGTACTTC,CAWSPQGGLGYEQYF,TRBV30,TRBD1,-,TRBJ2-7
TGTGCCAGCAGCCAAGACAGTCTAGCGGGCCAAAGCACAGATACGCAGTATTTT,CASSQDSLAGQSTDTQYF,TRBV4-2,TRBD2,-,TRBJ2-3
TGTGCCAGCAGCCCGGAGGGACTAGCGGGGATCCACGAGCAGTACTTC,CASSPEGLAGIHEQYF,TRBV7-2,TRBD2,-,TRBJ2-7